What follows are 24 T cell receptor beta chains derived from one specimen sequenced in a study of blood T cell repertoires in COVID-19. TCRdb's copy holds only in-frame clones and misses some; the assay was immunoSEQ multiplex PCR. Among about 150,000 clones, about 85% were seen once, and the ten largest hold roughly 2.6%. Sample: peripheral blood. The receptors were gathered from a human donor with acute or convalescent COVID-19. The donor label of this sample is uncertain.

This chain connects TRBV7-2 to TRBJ2-2; 7 bases are shared with TRBD2. The germline V gene encodes CDR1 SGHTA and CDR2 FQGNSA. This CDR3 contains 16 residues. The trim removed 5 bases at V and 0 bases at J, leaving 6 bases unmatched. CDR3 in DNA: TGTGCCAGCAGCCCCGGGGGGAACGCGAACACCGGGGAGCTGTTTTTT. This translates into CASSPGGNANTGELFF.

The chain uses TRBV18 and TRBJ1-3, with D possibly matching TRBD1 (6 bases). The CDR3 is 15 residues long. Trimming left V 3 bases short and J 0 bases short, with 9 bases between. The germline V gene encodes CDR1 KGHSH and CDR2 LQKENI. DNA for the CDR3: TGTGCCAGCTCACCTAACAGGGACTCTGGAAACACCATATATTTT. It is translated as CASSPNRDSGNTIYF.

This clone was picked up one time. The V call is TRBV9, the J call TRBJ2-3; 7 bases are shared with TRBD2. The CDR3 is 16 amino acids. The junction had 9 bases not matched to a gene; V was cut back by 4 bases and J by 1 base. The germline V gene has CDR1 SGDLS and CDR2 YYNGEE. The CDR3 coding sequence is TGTGCCAGCAGCCCGCGAGGCGGGAGCGGCACAGATACGCAGTATTTT. Amino acids: CASSPRGGSGTDTQYF.

The chain links TRBV28 to TRBJ1-2; TRBD1 might be the D (5 bases). CDR1 MDHEN and CDR2 SYDVKM come from the germline V gene. Trimming removed 6 bases from V and 3 bases from J, with 17 bases in between. This CDR3 comprises 15 residues. The CDR3 DNA follows: TGTGCCAGCAGCAAAAGGACGGACATTTACTATGGCTACACCTTC. Its protein is CASSKRTDIYYGYTF.

This rearrangement joins TRBV6-2 or TRBV6-3 to TRBJ2-7, with 7 bases matching TRBD1. Germline CDR1 is MNHEY and CDR2 is SVGEGT. The V gene end was trimmed by 5 bases and the J gene end by 7 bases; junction bases not matched to a gene: 5. The CDR3 is made up of 12 amino acids. CDR3 loop: CASSRGGREQYF. The CDR3, as DNA: TGTGCCAGCAGTAGAGGGGGCCGGGAGCAGTACTTC.

J is TRBJ2-5 and V is TRBV5-8; 11 nucleotides match TRBD1. The CDR3 sequence is 15 residues long. The ends lost 4 bases at V and 5 bases at J; junction bases unmatched: 7. Germline CDR1 and CDR2: SGHTS and YDEGEE. CDR3 in amino acids: CASSAGTGGLETQYF. The CDR3 DNA follows: TGTGCCAGCAGCGCCGGGACAGGGGGGTTGGAGACCCAGTACTTC.

This clone was seen only a few times. The V gene is TRBV9, the J gene TRBJ2-1; no clear D. From germline, CDR1 is SGDLS and CDR2 YYNGEE. The germline V and J ends were trimmed by 4 bases and 0 bases, with 8 bases remaining between them. This CDR3 comprises 14 residues. CDR3 nucleotides: TGTGCCAGCAGCTTCCGTAGCTCCTACAATGAGCAGTTCTTC. Translating gives CASSFRSSYNEQFF.

V is TRBV12-2 and J is TRBJ1-2; whether TRBD1, the table's D call, matches the DNA was not checked. TRBV12-2 is noted as a pseudogene. The CDR3 is 16 amino acids. The DNA for the CDR3 is TGTGCAAGTCGCTTAAGTTTAAAGGGGACAGGGGATGGCTACACCTTC. Protein: CASRLSLKGTGDGYTF.

There are a few counts of this clone. J is TRBJ2-5 and V is TRBV4-3; 7 bases are a match to TRBD2. Germline values: CDR1 LGHNA, CDR2 YSLEER. V was clipped by 0 bases and J by 4 bases; unmatched bases: 11. This CDR3 is built from 17 residues. CDR3 amino acids: CASSQDRSGDLRETQYF. CDR3 bases: TGCGCCAGCAGCCAAGATCGGAGCGGGGATCTACGAGAGACCCAGTACTTC.

V usage is TRBV5-1 and J usage is TRBJ2-7; weak D call: TRBD1 (6 bases). V shed 3 bases and J shed 3 bases, with 13 bases lying between them. The length of the CDR3 is 14 residues. Germline V CDR1 and CDR2: SGHRS, YFSETQ. The CDR3 protein is CASSYDRSNYEQYF. In DNA, the CDR3 is TGCGCCAGCAGCTACGACAGGTCAAACTACGAGCAGTACTTC. The full variable domain, in which reference TRBV5-1 and TRBJ2-7 provide the parts outside the CDR3, is KAGVTQTPRYLIKTRGQQVTLSCSPISGHRSVSWYQQTPGQGLQFLFEYFSETQRNKGNFPGRFSGRQFSNSRSEMNVSTLELGDSALYLCASSYDRSNYEQYFGPGTRLTVT.

In this sample, this clone turned up a few times. The chain is built from TRBV4-3 and TRBJ2-2; perhaps TRBD1 as D (6 bases). The germline gives CDR1 LGHNA, CDR2 YSLEER. The CDR3 extends over 15 amino acids. The V end lost 1 base, the J end lost 2 bases, and 8 bases lay between the germline ends. CDR3 in DNA: TGCGCCAGCAGCCAAGGGACAGATAACACCGGGGAGCTGTTTTTT. This translates into CASSQGTDNTGELFF.

This clone was observed a handful of times. V usage is TRBV5-4 and J usage is TRBJ2-7, with 10 bases identical to TRBD1. Germline V gives CDR1 SGHNT, CDR2 YYREEE (reference sequence). V gave up 3 bases and J gave up 3 bases; unmatched junction bases: 6. This CDR3 is built from 15 residues. The DNA of the CDR3 is TGTGCCAGCAGCTCCCGACAGGGGGCTCTCTACGAGCAGTACGTC. This gives the protein CASSSRQGALYEQYV.

The V gene is TRBV15, the J gene TRBJ2-1, with 7 positions matching TRBD1. CDR1 is LNHNV, CDR2 YYDKDF, per germline (reference sequence). The CDR3 has 16 amino acids. With 5 bases clipped from V and 6 bases from J, the junction kept 13 bases outside the gene matches. In nucleotides, the CDR3 is TGTGCCACCAGCGCGCCACAGGGGTTGATGGGCAATGAGCAGTTCTTC. Its translation is CATSAPQGLMGNEQFF.

Only a few counts were recorded for this clone. The gene calls are TRBV11-2 and TRBJ1-2; no firm D call. The V gene's germline CDR1 is SGHAT and CDR2 FQNNGV. The CDR3 runs to 13 residues. The V end was cut by 5 bases, the J end by 7 bases, with 14 bases between. The CDR3 nucleotides are TGTGCCAGCAGCATGCGGGGAGTTCGTGGCTACACCTTC. Its translation is CASSMRGVRGYTF.

The chain couples TRBV7-2 to TRBJ2-1; 11 positions agree with TRBD1. CDR3 length: 19 residues. With 1 base clipped from V and 12 bases from J, the junction kept 20 bases outside the gene matches. In germline, CDR1 is SGHTA, CDR2 FQGNSA. CDR3 coding DNA: TGTGCCAGCAGCTTAGACACGCCGGCTGGGACAGGGGGACTTCATGGGCAGTTCTTC. Translating gives CASSLDTPAGTGGLHGQFF.

This clone has only one observation. The gene calls are TRBV5-6 and TRBJ1-2, with 9 bases aligning to TRBD1. J gave up 6 bases and V 4 bases, and 4 bases lay outside the gene matches. The CDR3 consists of 13 residues. CDR1 and CDR2 (germline): SGHDT, YYEEEE. In DNA form, the CDR3 reads TGTGCCAGCAGCCCCGGACAGGGGAATGGCTACACCTTC. It yields the protein CASSPGQGNGYTF.

The chain is built from TRBV5-5 and TRBJ1-2; weak D call: TRBD1 (5 bases). With 4 bases removed from V and 4 bases from J, the gap between germline ends came to 14 bases. Germline lookup yields CDR1 SGHKS and CDR2 YYEKEE (reference sequence). There are 14 residues in the CDR3. CDR3 sequence: CASSTTGGVYGYTF. The CDR3 nucleotides are TGTGCCAGCAGCACCACGGGGGGTGTCTATGGCTACACCTTC.

This clone was observed a single time. The gene calls are TRBV6-2 or TRBV6-3 and TRBJ1-2, with D hard to call. V was clipped by 0 bases and J by 5 bases, with 13 bases between them. The CDR3 runs 15 residues. The V gene's germline CDR1 is MNHEY and CDR2 SVGEGT. The CDR3 sequence: CASSYSRRENYGYTF. Written as DNA, the CDR3 is TGTGCCAGCAGTTACTCGAGGAGAGAAAATTATGGCTACACCTTC.

The chain links TRBV9 to TRBJ2-7; D may be TRBD2 (6 bases). The V and J ends lost 0 bases and 7 bases respectively, with 14 bases between them. The CDR3 has 14 amino acids. CDR1 is SGDLS, CDR2 YYNGEE, per germline. The CDR3 region has the DNA TGTGCCAGCAGCGTAGGATCTCCCCGGGGGGAGCAGTACTTC. This sequence encodes CASSVGSPRGEQYF.

The chain links TRBV19 to TRBJ2-3; TRBD2 matches 9 bases. This CDR3 spans 16 amino acids. CDR1 LNHDA and CDR2 SQIVND come from the germline V gene (reference sequence). Trimming removed 4 bases from V and 2 bases from J; junction bases left unmatched: 7. This chain's CDR3 is CASSSLAGRNTDTQYF. CDR3 in DNA: TGTGCCAGTAGTAGCCTAGCGGGACGGAACACAGATACGCAGTATTTT.

This clone was seen a single time. The rearrangement links TRBV3-1 (or the pseudogene TRBV3-2) to TRBJ2-1; 11 positions match TRBD2. V lost 5 bases, J lost 3 bases, and 3 bases stayed unmatched. This CDR3 contains 15 residues. Germline V gene sequence: CDR1 LGHDT, CDR2 YNNKEL (reference sequence). The CDR3 nucleotides read TGTGCCAGCAGCTCTGGACTAGCGGGCTACAATGAGCAGTTCTTC. Encoded protein: CASSSGLAGYNEQFF.

The gene calls are TRBV29-1 and TRBJ1-5, with D maybe TRBD1 (6 bases). The CDR3 is made up of 14 amino acids. Trimming cost V 3 bases and J 1 base, with 10 bases left between them. Germline values: CDR1 SQVTM, CDR2 ANQGSEA. For the CDR3, the DNA is TGCAGCGTTGAGGAGGGGGGGAGCAATCAGCCCCAGCATTTT. It specifies CSVEEGGSNQPQHF.

The gene calls are TRBV29-1 and TRBJ1-2, with TRBD1 matching over 8 bases. This CDR3 region has 13 residues. Germline values: CDR1 SQVTM, CDR2 ANQGSEA. The ends lost 7 bases at V and 4 bases at J; junction bases unmatched: 8. DNA of the CDR3: TGCAGCGCCCGAAATGGACAGGGCTATGGCTACACCTTC. Amino acid sequence: CSARNGQGYGYTF.

The rearrangement joins TRBV5-4 to TRBJ2-7; TRBD1 aligns across 10 bases. V was pared by 3 bases and J by 2 bases, with 8 bases of the junction left unmatched. This CDR3 has 16 residues. Germline lookup yields CDR1 SGHNT and CDR2 YYREEE (reference sequence). The CDR3 spells CASSSGDRGNPYEQYF. The DNA for the CDR3 is TGTGCCAGCAGCTCGGGGGACAGGGGAAATCCCTACGAGCAGTACTTC.